The 26 T cell receptor beta chains below were found in one sample sequenced in a study of blood T cell repertoires in COVID-19. Produced via immunoSEQ multiplex PCR; TCRdb's table is partial and in-frame only. In the table there are about 74,000 clones, roughly nine tenths of which are singletons. Sequenced input: peripheral blood. Receptors were obtained from a man aged 50 to 59 with COVID-19, enrolled during active disease.

This clone was counted only a few times. The genes are TRBV24-1 and TRBJ2-3; the D is unclear. Deletions cut 3 bases from V and 6 bases from J, with 12 bases between. The CDR3 covers 14 residues. Per the germline V gene, CDR1 is KGHDR and CDR2 is SFDVKD. DNA for the CDR3: TGTGCCACCAGTGATCTACGCTCCTCGGATACGCAGTATTTT. Encoded protein: CATSDLRSSDTQYF.

CDR3 sequence (DNA): TGTGCCAGCAGCCCCCCGGGGGGCTACGAGCAGTACGTC. Its translation: CASSPPGGYEQYV. The chain is built from TRBV5-4 and TRBJ2-7, with TRBD2 matching 7 bases. Germline CDR1 is SGHNT and CDR2 is YYREEE (reference sequence). The J segment lost 3 bases and the V segment lost 4 bases, leaving 4 bases of the junction unmatched. CDR3 length: 13 amino acids.

Only one count was recorded for this clone. Here the CDR3 reads CASSEVPSVYEQYF. The CDR3 region has the DNA TGTGCCAGCAGTGAAGTCCCTAGCGTATACGAGCAGTACTTC. The rearrangement joins TRBV6-1 to TRBJ2-7, with a tentative D call TRBD2 (6 bases). The germline CDR1 and CDR2 sequences are MNHNS and SASEGT. Trimming took off 1 base at V and 4 bases at J, with 11 bases between the two ends. CDR3 length equals 14 residues.

The rearrangement links TRBV5-5 to TRBJ2-7; 15 bases are a match to TRBD2. The CDR3 spans 19 residues. Germline V lookup: CDR1 SGHKS, CDR2 YYEKEE (reference sequence). Germline trimming cut 0 bases from V and 0 bases from J; bases unmatched to any gene: 7. The CDR3: CASSLGPGLAGGSSYEQYV. CDR3 in DNA: TGTGCCAGCAGCTTGGGTCCGGGACTAGCGGGAGGCAGCTCCTACGAGCAGTACGTC.

This chain links TRBV20-1 with TRBJ1-5; no clear D gene. Germline CDR1 DFQATT, CDR2 SNEGSKA (reference sequence). The CDR3 extends over 12 amino acids. V lost 3 bases, J lost 2 bases, and 5 bases lay in between. In nucleotides, the CDR3 is TGCAGTGCTAGTCTCGGCAATCAGCCCCAGCATTTT. Translated, it gives CSASLGNQPQHF.

This sequence joins TRBV7-2 and TRBJ2-7, with 9 bases identical to TRBD1. The V and J ends lost 1 base and 6 bases, in that order; junction bases with no gene match: 16. Germline V gene lookup returns CDR1 SGHTA and CDR2 FQGNSA. The CDR3 is 18 residues long. The CDR3 reads CASSLVAQPTGGQSEQYF. The DNA for the CDR3 is TGTGCCAGCAGCTTAGTAGCCCAGCCTACAGGGGGCCAGAGCGAGCAGTACTTC.

The chain couples TRBV29-1 to TRBJ2-5; D might be TRBD1 (6 bases). V dropped 4 bases and J dropped 5 bases, with 17 bases sitting between them. The germline V gene has CDR1 SQVTM and CDR2 ANQGSEA. The CDR3 contains 14 residues. The CDR3 here is CSVAAGEFGETQYF. The CDR3 DNA is TGCAGCGTTGCGGCAGGGGAATTTGGGGAGACCCAGTACTTC.

The chain couples TRBV11-1 to TRBJ2-3, with no clear D. Trimming shortened V by 6 bases and J by 4 bases, and 20 bases separated the two germline ends. Germline lookup yields CDR1 SGHAT and CDR2 FQDESV (reference sequence). The CDR3 has 16 residues. The CDR3 protein is CASSIRRNPAADTQYF. DNA of the CDR3: TGTGCCAGCAGTATAAGGCGGAACCCCGCGGCAGATACGCAGTATTTT. The entire variable domain, with the rest obtained from reference TRBV11-1 and TRBJ2-3, is as follows: EAEVAQSPRYKITEKSQAVAFWCDPISGHATLYWYRQILGQGPELLVQFQDESVVDDSQLPKDRFSAERLKGVDSTLKIQPAELGDSAMYLCASSIRRNPAADTQYFGPGTRLTVL.

V and J are TRBV20-1 and TRBJ1-2; D not certain. From germline, CDR1 is DFQATT and CDR2 SNEGSKA (reference sequence). V was trimmed by 2 bases and J by 10 bases, leaving 8 bases between them. CDR3 size: 10 residues. CDR3 sequence: CSARPLFYTF. CDR3 DNA: TGCAGTGCTAGACCCCTTTTCTACACCTTC.

V is TRBV30 and J is TRBJ1-2, with 9 bases lining up with TRBD1. V gave up 0 bases and J gave up 8 bases; unmatched junction bases: 10. CDR3 length: 15 residues. From germline, CDR1 is GTSNPN and CDR2 SVGIG (reference sequence). Here the CDR3 reads CAWSVDTGGSWGYTF. DNA of the CDR3: TGTGCCTGGAGTGTAGACACAGGGGGCTCCTGGGGCTACACCTTC.

V and J are TRBV5-1 and TRBJ2-1; 7 nucleotides line up with TRBD1. Germline V gene sequence: CDR1 SGHRS, CDR2 YFSETQ. V lost 0 bases, J lost 2 bases, and 2 bases stayed unmatched. CDR3 length: 15 amino acids. The CDR3 here is CASSLGQGAYNEQFF. DNA for the CDR3: TGCGCCAGCAGCTTGGGTCAGGGGGCCTACAATGAGCAGTTCTTC.

Here the CDR3 DNA reads TGTGCCAGCAGCCCAGGACATAGCTCCTACGAGCAGTACTTC. It translates to CASSPGHSSYEQYF. V gene TRBV11-2 combines with J gene TRBJ2-7, with D perhaps TRBD1 (5 bases). In germline, CDR1 is SGHAT, CDR2 FQNNGV. Trimming shortened V by 5 bases and J by 0 bases, and 11 bases separated the two germline ends. CDR3 length: 14 residues.

The count of this clone is one. V gene TRBV7-9 combines with J gene TRBJ2-1; 11 bases are shared with TRBD2. This CDR3 comprises 16 residues. The V gene's germline CDR1 is SEHNR and CDR2 FQNEAQ (reference sequence). V gave up 6 bases and J gave up 0 bases; unmatched junction bases: 4. Here the CDR3 DNA reads TGTGCCAGCAGTCCGGGACTAGCGGTCTCCTACAATGAGCAGTTCTTC. Its translation is CASSPGLAVSYNEQFF.

The chain uses TRBV7-9 and TRBJ2-7; D is ambiguous. V was clipped by 1 base and J by 0 bases, with 10 bases between them. The CDR3 runs to 15 residues. Germline V gene lookup returns CDR1 SEHNR and CDR2 FQNEAQ (reference sequence). The CDR3 spells CASSLGAASSYEQYF. DNA for the CDR3: TGTGCCAGCAGCTTAGGCGCGGCAAGCTCCTACGAGCAGTACTTC.

The V gene is TRBV4-1, the J gene TRBJ2-2, with TRBD2 matching over 12 bases. CDR3 length: 18 residues. V lost 3 bases to trimming and J lost 5 bases; unmatched junction nucleotides: 10. The germline gives CDR1 MGHRA, CDR2 YSYEKL. The CDR3 loop is CASSQVASGRALTGELFF. The CDR3 DNA is TGCGCCAGCAGCCAGGTGGCTAGCGGGAGGGCCCTAACCGGGGAGCTGTTTTTT.

This sequence joins TRBV5-1 and TRBJ2-3; 8 bases are shared with TRBD1. Trimming cost V 3 bases and J 6 bases; bases outside gene matches: 6. The CDR3 has 14 amino acids. Germline V gives CDR1 SGHRS, CDR2 YFSETQ. The CDR3 DNA reads as TGCGCCAGCAGCTCCGGACAGGGTCAGGATACGCAGTATTTT. Protein sequence: CASSSGQGQDTQYF.

The chain carries TRBV24-1 and TRBJ2-4; 10 bases map to TRBD2. Trimming cost V 5 bases and J 7 bases; bases outside gene matches: 4. This CDR3 comprises 14 residues. Germline CDR1 is KGHDR and CDR2 is SFDVKD. CDR3 coding DNA: TGTGCCACCAGTGGCCCGGGACTAGCGAACATTCAGTACTTC. It specifies CATSGPGLANIQYF.

V is TRBV20-1 and J is TRBJ2-1; D gene ambiguous. The CDR3 length is 10 residues. The germline V gene has CDR1 DFQATT and CDR2 SNEGSKA (reference sequence). Between the trimmed V and J ends, which lost 5 bases and 8 bases, there was a span of 7 bases. CDR3 amino acids: CSAENYEQFF. The CDR3 nucleotides are TGCAGTGCTGAAAACTATGAGCAGTTCTTC.

This rearrangement joins TRBV24-1 to TRBJ1-5; tentative D call: TRBD1 (5 bases). This CDR3 comprises 16 residues. CDR1 is KGHDR and CDR2 is SFDVKD in the germline V gene. The germline V and J ends were trimmed by 3 bases and 0 bases, with 11 bases remaining between them. CDR3 protein: CATSDPQTGSNQPQHF. The CDR3 DNA follows: TGTGCCACCAGTGATCCGCAAACAGGTAGCAATCAGCCCCAGCATTTT.

This clone was picked up a small number of times. J is TRBJ2-6 and V is TRBV4-1, with TRBD1 matching 9 bases. From germline, CDR1 is MGHRA and CDR2 YSYEKL. The CDR3 is 19 residues long. J was trimmed by 0 bases and V by 3 bases; bases with no gene match: 9. The CDR3 loop is CASSQFAGTGISGANVLTF. The CDR3 coding sequence is TGCGCCAGCAGCCAGTTTGCCGGGACAGGGATCTCTGGGGCCAACGTCCTGACTTTC.

The CDR3 here is CASSKGGLAGIFYEQYF. The CDR3 bases are TGTGCCAGCAGCAAAGGGGGCTTAGCGGGGATCTTCTACGAGCAGTACTTC. The chain is built from TRBV7-9 and TRBJ2-7; D might be TRBD2 (8 bases). V lost 5 bases, J lost 3 bases, and 23 bases lay in between. Germline CDR1 and CDR2: SEHNR and FQNEAQ (reference sequence). The length of the CDR3 is 17 residues.

J is TRBJ2-1 and V is TRBV5-1; D might be TRBD2 (5 bases). Germline V CDR1 and CDR2: SGHRS, YFSETQ. CDR3 length equals 17 residues. V dropped 0 bases and J dropped 1 base, with 14 bases sitting between them. The chain's CDR3 is CASSLELLRGSYNEQFF. As DNA, the CDR3 is TGCGCCAGCAGCTTGGAACTCCTTCGGGGATCCTACAATGAGCAGTTCTTC.

This chain links TRBV4-3 with TRBJ2-7; D gene uncertain. This CDR3 spans 13 amino acids. From germline, CDR1 is LGHNA and CDR2 YSLEER. The V gene lost 0 bases and the J gene lost 5 bases, with 8 bases spanning the gap. CDR3 residues: CASSQDLGNEQYF. The CDR3 DNA reads TGCGCCAGCAGCCAAGATCTGGGCAACGAGCAGTACTTC.

CDR3 coding DNA: TGTGCCAGCAGCTTAAACTCGGGAGGGCTAGATACGCAGTATTTT. Translation gives CASSLNSGGLDTQYF. V gene TRBV7-3 combines with J gene TRBJ2-3, with 8 bases lining up with TRBD2. V was pared by 1 base and J by 5 bases, with 5 bases of the junction left unmatched. The CDR3 sequence is 15 residues long. The germline V gene has CDR1 SGHTA and CDR2 FQGTGA.

The rearrangement links TRBV5-1 to TRBJ2-1; perhaps TRBD2 as D (6 bases). CDR1 and CDR2 (germline): SGHRS, YFSETQ. The CDR3 totals 14 residues. The germline V and J ends were trimmed by 6 bases and 4 bases, with 14 bases remaining between them. For the CDR3, the DNA is TGCGCCAGCACGAGACCGGGAGAATACAATGAGCAGTTCTTC. This encodes CASTRPGEYNEQFF.

The rearrangement uses TRBV11-2 and TRBJ2-1; 7 nucleotides align to TRBD2. There are 13 residues in the CDR3. V was pared by 3 bases and J by 7 bases, with 3 bases of the junction left unmatched. CDR1 SGHAT and CDR2 FQNNGV come from the germline V gene. CDR3 loop: CASSFLADNEQFF. The CDR3 coding sequence is TGTGCCAGCAGCTTCCTAGCGGATAATGAGCAGTTCTTC.